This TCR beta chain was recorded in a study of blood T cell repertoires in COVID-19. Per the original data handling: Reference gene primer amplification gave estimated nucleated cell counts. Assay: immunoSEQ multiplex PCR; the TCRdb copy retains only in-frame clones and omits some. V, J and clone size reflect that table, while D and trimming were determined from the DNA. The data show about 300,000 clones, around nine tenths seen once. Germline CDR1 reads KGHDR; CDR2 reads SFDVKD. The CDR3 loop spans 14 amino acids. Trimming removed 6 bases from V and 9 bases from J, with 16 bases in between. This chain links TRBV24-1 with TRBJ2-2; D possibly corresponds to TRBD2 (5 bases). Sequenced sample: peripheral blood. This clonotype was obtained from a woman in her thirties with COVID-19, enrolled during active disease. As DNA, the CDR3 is TGTGCCACCAGTCTCCCGGGATTGAACCGGGAGCTGTTTTTT. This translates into CATSLPGLNRELFF.